These T cell receptor beta chains were read from a single sample in a study of liver allograft versus peripheral blood T cells. A single record per CDR3 protein comes from TCRdb applying MiXCR to the reads. The table records some 7,700 distinct CDR3 sequences, approximately 15% of them present only once. The receptors originated from a human patient who had a liver transplant. Some T cells may have originated in the graft donor. Both conserved end residues are part of each CDR3. A D gene is named only where the DNA matches it firmly.

CSARGFYSTGTYTEAFF TRBV20-1 TRBD1
CASSHLFSGNTIYF TRBV6-1 NA
CASSIDRASGNTIYF TRBV19 NA
CASSLQFEQYF TRBV5-6 NA
CAWSISTGGMTEAFF TRBV30 TRBD1
CASSQGQYNSPLHF TRBV14 NA
CSPAGTAAGTDTQYF TRBV20-1 NA
CASSSPGGGPNEAFF TRBV19 NA
CSAGRTGELRGTEAFF TRBV20-1 TRBD1
CASSLQGQGNYGYTF TRBV13 TRBD1
CASSLGGAHTEAFF TRBV2 NA
CASSPGPYEQYF TRBV12-3/TRBV12-4 NA
CASSVEGVDTEAFF TRBV2 NA
CASSIMGRDNSPLHF TRBV19 NA
CASRAGALGEQYF TRBV5-6 NA
CAISFSDRDYEQYF TRBV10-3 TRBD1
CASKAGSLRADTQYF TRBV6-6 NA
CASSPEGAENTEAFF TRBV12-3/TRBV12-4 NA
CASSSTRDSNEQFF TRBV7-2 NA
CASGLVKTARPHTDTQYF TRBV12-5 NA
CASSPIQGQGKNTEAFF TRBV18 TRBD1
CASSSRWGGGRLNEQFF TRBV11-2 NA
CSAPREGRRYNEQFF TRBV20-1 TRBD2
CSANRQGHSYEQYF TRBV20-1 TRBD1
CASSQTNFNQPQHF TRBV12-3/TRBV12-4 NA